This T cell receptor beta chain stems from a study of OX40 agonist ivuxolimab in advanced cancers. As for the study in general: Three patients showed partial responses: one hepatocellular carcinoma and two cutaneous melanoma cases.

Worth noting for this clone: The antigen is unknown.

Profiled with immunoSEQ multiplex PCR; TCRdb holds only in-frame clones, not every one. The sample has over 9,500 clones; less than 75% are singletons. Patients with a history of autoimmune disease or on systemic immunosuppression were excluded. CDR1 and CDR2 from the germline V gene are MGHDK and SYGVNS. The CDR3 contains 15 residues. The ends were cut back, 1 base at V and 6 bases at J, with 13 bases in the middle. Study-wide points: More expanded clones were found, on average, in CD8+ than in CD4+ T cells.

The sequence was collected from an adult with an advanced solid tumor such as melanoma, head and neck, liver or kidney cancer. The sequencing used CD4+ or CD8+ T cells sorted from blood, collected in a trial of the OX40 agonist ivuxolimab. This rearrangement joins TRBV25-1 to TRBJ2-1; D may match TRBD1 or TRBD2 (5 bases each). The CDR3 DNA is TGTGCCAGCAGTGAATTTGGGGGTAGCCTCAATGAGCAGTTCTTC. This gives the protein CASSEFGGSLNEQFF. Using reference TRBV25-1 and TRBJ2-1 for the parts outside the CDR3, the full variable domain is EADIYQTPRYLVIGTGKKITLECSQTMGHDKMYWYQQDPGMELHLIHYSYGVNSTEKGDLSSESTVSRIRTEHFPLTLESARPSHTSQYLCASSEFGGSLNEQFFGPGTRLTVL.